This T cell receptor beta chain comes out of a study of Graves' ophthalmopathy and Graves' hyperthyroidism. Germline V gene data show CDR1 as ENHRY and CDR2 as SYGVKD. Trimming at V came to 10 bases and at J to 0 bases, leaving 4 bases not matched to a gene. The CDR3 loop spans 14 amino acids. RNA transcripts were the template, and TCR beta CDR3 regions were amplified from them. Following a first-round RT-PCR that used HTBI primers, a second-round multiplex PCR was carried out. One entry per CDR3 protein, called by TCRdb with MiXCR from the multiplex PCR reads. This table has hundreds of thousands of distinct CDR3 sequences, about 40% appearing once.

This sequence originates from an adult man with Graves' ophthalmopathy. V and J are TRBV10-3 and TRBJ1-5; TRBD1 agrees at 9 bases. The sequencing sample was made of peripheral blood. The CDR3 nucleotides are TGTGCCAGCACAGGGGGCTATAGCAATCAGCCCCAGCATTTT. Protein sequence: CASTGGYSNQPQHF.